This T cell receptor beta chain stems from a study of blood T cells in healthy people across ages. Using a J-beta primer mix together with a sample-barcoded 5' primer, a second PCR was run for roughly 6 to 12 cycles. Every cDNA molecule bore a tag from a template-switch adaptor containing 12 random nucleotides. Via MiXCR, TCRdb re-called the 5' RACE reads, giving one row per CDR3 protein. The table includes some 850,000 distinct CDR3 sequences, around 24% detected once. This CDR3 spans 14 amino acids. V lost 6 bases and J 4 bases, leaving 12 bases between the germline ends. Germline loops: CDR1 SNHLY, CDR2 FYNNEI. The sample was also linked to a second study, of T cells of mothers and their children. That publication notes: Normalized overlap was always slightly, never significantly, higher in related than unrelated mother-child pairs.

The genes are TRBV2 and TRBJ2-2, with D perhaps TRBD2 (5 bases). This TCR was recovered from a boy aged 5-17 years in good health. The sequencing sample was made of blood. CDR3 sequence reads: CASRAGLATGELFF. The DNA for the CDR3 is TGTGCCAGCAGGGCGGGTCTCGCCACCGGGGAGCTGTTTTTT.